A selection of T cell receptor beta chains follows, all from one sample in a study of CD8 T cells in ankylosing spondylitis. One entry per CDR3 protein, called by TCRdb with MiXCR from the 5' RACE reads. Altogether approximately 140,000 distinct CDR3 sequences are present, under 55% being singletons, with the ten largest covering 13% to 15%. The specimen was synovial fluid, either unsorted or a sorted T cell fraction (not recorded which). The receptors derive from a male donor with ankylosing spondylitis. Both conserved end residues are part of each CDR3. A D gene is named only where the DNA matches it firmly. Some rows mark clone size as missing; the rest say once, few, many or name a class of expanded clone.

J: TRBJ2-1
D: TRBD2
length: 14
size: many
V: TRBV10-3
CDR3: CAISDAGGNNEQFF
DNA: TGTGCCATCAGTGACGCGGGGGGGAACAATGAGCAGTTCTTC

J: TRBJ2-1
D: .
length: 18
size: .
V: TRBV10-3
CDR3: CAISEGFRRGPTYNEQFF
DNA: TGTGCCATCAGTGAGGGGTTTCGGCGGGGACCGACCTACAATGAGCAGTTCTTC

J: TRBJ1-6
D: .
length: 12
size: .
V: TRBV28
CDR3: CASSWSRHYLHF
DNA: TGTGCCAGCAGTTGGTCTCGCCACTACCTCCACTTT

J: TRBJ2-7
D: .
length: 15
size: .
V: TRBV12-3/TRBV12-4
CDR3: CASSFRALKYYEQYF
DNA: TGTGCCAGCAGTTTTCGGGCACTTAAGTACTACGAGCAGTACTTC

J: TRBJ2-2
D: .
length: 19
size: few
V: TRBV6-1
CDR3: CASSLTYTLGLSGFGELFF
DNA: TGTGCCAGCAGCCTAACCTATACCCTGGGACTTTCTGGTTTCGGGGAGCTGTTTTTT

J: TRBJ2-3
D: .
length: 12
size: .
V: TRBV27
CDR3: CASSSLADTQYF
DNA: TGTGCCAGCAGTTCCTTGGCAGATACGCAGTATTTT

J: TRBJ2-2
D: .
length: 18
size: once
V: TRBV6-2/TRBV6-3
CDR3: CASSRIPRKRGLRGELFF
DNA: TGTGCCAGCAGTCGAATCCCTAGGAAACGGGGGCTACGCGGGGAGCTGTTTTTT

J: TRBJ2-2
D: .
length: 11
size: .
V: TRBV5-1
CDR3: CASSFAGELFF
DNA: TGCGCCAGCAGCTTTGCCGGGGAGCTGTTTTTT

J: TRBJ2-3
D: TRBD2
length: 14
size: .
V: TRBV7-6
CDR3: CASSPSGGTDTQYF
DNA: TGTGCCAGCAGCCCTAGCGGGGGCACAGATACGCAGTATTTT

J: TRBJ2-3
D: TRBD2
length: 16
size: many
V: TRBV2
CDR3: CASSWREATVGDTQYF
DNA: TGTGCCAGTTCTTGGCGGGAGGCTACCGTGGGAGATACGCAGTATTTT

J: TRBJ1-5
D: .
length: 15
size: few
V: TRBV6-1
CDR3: CASSEGPEGNQPQHF
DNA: TGTGCCAGCAGTGAAGGGCCCGAGGGTAATCAGCCCCAGCATTTT

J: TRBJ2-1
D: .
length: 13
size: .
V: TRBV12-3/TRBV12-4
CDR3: CASSFLWRYEQFF
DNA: TGTGCCAGCAGTTTTCTTTGGCGATATGAGCAGTTCTTC

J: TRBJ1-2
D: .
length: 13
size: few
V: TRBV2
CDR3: CASSEDSIRGYTF
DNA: TGTGCCAGCAGTGAGGACAGTATTCGAGGCTACACCTTC

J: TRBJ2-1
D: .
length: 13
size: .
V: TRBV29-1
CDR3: CSVLTRTYNEQFF
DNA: TGCAGCGTTCTCACTAGAACCTACAATGAGCAGTTCTTC

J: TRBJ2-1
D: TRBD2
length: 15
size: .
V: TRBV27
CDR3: CASSCGTSAYNEQFF
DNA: TGTGCCAGCAGTTGCGGGACTAGCGCGTACAATGAGCAGTTCTTC

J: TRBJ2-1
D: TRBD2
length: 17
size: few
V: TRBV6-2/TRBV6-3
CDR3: CASSPNHPGLANNEQFF
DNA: TGTGCCAGCAGTCCCAACCACCCGGGACTAGCTAACAATGAGCAGTTCTTC

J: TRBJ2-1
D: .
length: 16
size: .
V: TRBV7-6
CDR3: CASSLENIALYNEQFF
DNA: TGTGCCAGCAGCTTGGAGAACATTGCTCTATACAATGAGCAGTTCTTC

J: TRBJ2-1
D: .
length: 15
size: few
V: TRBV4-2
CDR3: CASNNGRGLNNEQFF
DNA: TGTGCCAGCAATAACGGGCGGGGCCTCAACAATGAGCAGTTCTTC

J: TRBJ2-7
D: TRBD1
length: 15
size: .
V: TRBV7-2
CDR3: CASSQAGGVPYEQYF
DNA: TGTGCCAGCAGCCAAGCAGGGGGAGTGCCCTACGAGCAGTACTTC

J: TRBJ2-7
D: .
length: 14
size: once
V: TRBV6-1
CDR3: CASTDRSHSYEQYF
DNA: TGTGCCAGCACCGACAGGTCGCATAGCTACGAGCAGTACTTC

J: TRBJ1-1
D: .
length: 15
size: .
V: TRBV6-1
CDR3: CASSGGPGWSTEAFF
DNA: TGTGCCAGCAGTGGGGGGCCAGGATGGAGCACTGAAGCTTTCTTT

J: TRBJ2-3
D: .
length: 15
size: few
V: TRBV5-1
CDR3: CASSLDGSRGDTQYF
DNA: TGCGCCAGCAGCTTGGATGGCAGCCGGGGAGATACGCAGTATTTT

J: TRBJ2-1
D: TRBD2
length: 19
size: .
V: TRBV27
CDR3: CASSLVSGREADSYNEQFF
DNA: TGTGCCAGCAGTTTGGTTAGCGGGCGGGAGGCAGACTCCTACAATGAGCAGTTCTTC

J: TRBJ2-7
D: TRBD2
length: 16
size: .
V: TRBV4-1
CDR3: CASSQDRLAGLHEQYF
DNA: TGCGCCAGCAGCCAAGATCGGCTAGCGGGACTCCACGAGCAGTACTTC

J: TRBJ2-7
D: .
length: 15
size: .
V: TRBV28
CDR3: CASSLPDTISYEQYF
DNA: TGTGCCAGCAGTTTACCGGACACAATCTCCTACGAGCAGTACTTC

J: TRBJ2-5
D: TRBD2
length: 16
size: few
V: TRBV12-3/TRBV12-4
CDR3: CASSGGTSGGVETQYF
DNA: TGTGCCAGCAGTGGGGGGACTAGCGGGGGAGTGGAGACCCAGTACTTC

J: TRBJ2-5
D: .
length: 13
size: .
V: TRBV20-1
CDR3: CSASQGSQETQYF
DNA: TGCAGTGCTAGCCAGGGTTCCCAAGAGACCCAGTACTTC

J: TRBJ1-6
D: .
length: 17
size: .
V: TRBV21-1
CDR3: CASREEGRAQPNSPLHF
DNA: TGTGCCAGCCGGGAGGAGGGTCGAGCTCAACCAAATTCACCCCTCCACTTT

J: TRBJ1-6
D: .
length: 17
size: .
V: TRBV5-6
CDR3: CASSLDGANPTNSPLHF
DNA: TGTGCCAGCAGCTTGGATGGCGCTAACCCCACCAATTCACCCCTCCACTTT

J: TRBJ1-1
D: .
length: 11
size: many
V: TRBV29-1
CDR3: CSVEDVPEAFF
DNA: TGCAGCGTTGAAGATGTTCCTGAAGCTTTCTTT

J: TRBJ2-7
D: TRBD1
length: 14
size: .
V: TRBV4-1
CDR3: CASSQTKTGGEQYF
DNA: TGCGCCAGCAGCCAGACAAAAACAGGGGGCGAGCAGTACTTC

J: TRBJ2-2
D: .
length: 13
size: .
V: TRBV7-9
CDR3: CASSLGGDGELFF
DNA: TGTGCCAGCAGCTTAGGGGGTGACGGGGAGCTGTTTTTT

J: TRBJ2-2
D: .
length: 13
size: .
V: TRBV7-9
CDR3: CASTTAYTGELFF
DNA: TGTGCCAGCACAACAGCCTACACCGGGGAGCTGTTTTTT

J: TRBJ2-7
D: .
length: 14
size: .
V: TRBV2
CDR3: CASSGAGHPYEQYF
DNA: TGTGCCAGCAGTGGCGCAGGCCACCCCTACGAGCAGTACTTC

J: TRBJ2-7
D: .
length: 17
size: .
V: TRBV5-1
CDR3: CASSLDRTSQRSYEQYF
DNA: TGCGCCAGCAGCTTGGATCGAACCAGCCAAAGGTCCTACGAGCAGTACTTC

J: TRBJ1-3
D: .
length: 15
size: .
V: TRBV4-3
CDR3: CASSLDPGSGNTIYF
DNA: TGCGCCAGCAGCCTGGACCCAGGCTCTGGAAACACCATATATTTT

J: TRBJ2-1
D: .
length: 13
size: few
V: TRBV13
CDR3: CASSGDANGEQFF
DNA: TGTGCCAGCAGCGGGGACGCCAATGGCGAGCAGTTCTTC

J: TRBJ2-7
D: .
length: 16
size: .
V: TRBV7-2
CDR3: CASSPGGGGLTYEQYF
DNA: TGTGCCAGCAGCCCTGGTGGGGGGGGCTTAACCTACGAGCAGTACTTC

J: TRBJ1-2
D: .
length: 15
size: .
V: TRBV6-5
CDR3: CASSYGGQPNYGYTF
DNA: TGTGCCAGCAGTTACGGCGGACAGCCTAACTATGGCTACACCTTC

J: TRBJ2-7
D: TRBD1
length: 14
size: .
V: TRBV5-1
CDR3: CASSPGQGQVEQYF
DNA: TGCGCCAGCAGCCCGGGACAGGGACAGGTCGAGCAGTACTTC

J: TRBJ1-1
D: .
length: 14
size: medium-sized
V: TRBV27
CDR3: CASSFGGGNTEAFF
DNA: TGTGCCAGCAGTTTTGGGGGTGGAAACACTGAAGCTTTCTTT

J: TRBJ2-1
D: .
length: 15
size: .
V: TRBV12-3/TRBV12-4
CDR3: CASSFGGSSYNEQFF
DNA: TGTGCCAGCAGTTTTGGAGGGAGCTCCTACAATGAGCAGTTCTTC

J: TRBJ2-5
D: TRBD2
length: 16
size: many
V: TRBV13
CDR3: CASSTGRTSARETQYF
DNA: TGTGCCAGCAGCACCGGCCGGACTAGCGCTCGGGAGACCCAGTACTTC

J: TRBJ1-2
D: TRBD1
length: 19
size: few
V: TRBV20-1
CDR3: CSARAYPAGTGESNYGYTF
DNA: TGCAGTGCTAGAGCATATCCGGCCGGGACAGGAGAATCTAACTATGGCTACACCTTC

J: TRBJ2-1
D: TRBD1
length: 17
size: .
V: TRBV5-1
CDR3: CASSLWGQGNHYNEQFF
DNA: TGCGCCAGCAGCTTGTGGGGACAGGGCAACCACTACAATGAGCAGTTCTTC

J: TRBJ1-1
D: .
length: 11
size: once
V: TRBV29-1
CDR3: CSVQGNTEAFF
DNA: TGCAGCGTCCAAGGGAACACTGAAGCTTTCTTT

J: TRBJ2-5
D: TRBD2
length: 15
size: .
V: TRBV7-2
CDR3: CASSLRLAGRETQYF
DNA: TGTGCCAGCAGCTTGAGACTAGCGGGTCGAGAGACCCAGTACTTC